Detailed here is one T cell receptor beta chain. It lacks a known antigen. It has no much larger one-base neighbor in the sample; base qualities were not kept. TCRbeta CDR3 regions were amplified from genomic DNA by means of the immunoSEQ Assay, a bias-controlled multiplex PCR. Per the original workflow: The number of nucleated cells in each sample was estimated by amplification of reference gene primers within the assay. To quantify the absolute abundance of each unique TCRbeta CDR3 rearrangement, sequence reads were collapsed and filtered. For each sample, productive Simpson clonality was calculated as the square root of Simpson's diversity index over productive rearrangements. TCRdb re-hosts the immuneACCESS table, in-frame sequences only. Its copies lack some clones; in the studies checked, an unresolved V gene accounts for under half of them, and the cause for the rest is not known. For V, J and clone size, that table is used; D and trimming come from the DNA. The sample yields 160,000 or so clones; around 82% were counted once. The leading ten clones occupy 15% to 20% of the sample.

This sample stems from a study of blood T cell repertoires in COVID-19 (dated by TCRdb to between 2020 and 2021). Background on the whole study: Samples from collaborators originated in the United States, Italy and Spain and spanned both the acute and convalescent phases of COVID-19. Deeply sampled blood TCRbeta repertoires from subjects exposed to, actively infected with, or recovered from COVID-19 were included in the dataset. HLA class I and class II types, where available, came from metadata supplied by the sample provider rather than from assay-based typing. A de-identified subject ID, COVID-19 status, age in years and sex were almost always included in the sample metadata. The prospective study material was composed of cDNA or gDNA derived from T cells, B-cell-depleted T cells, or PBMCs. Samples came from the ongoing ImmuneRACE study (first 160 participants) plus 1,254 subjects from 6 global collaborators. A freely available public database, intended as a resource for researchers studying the immune response to SARS-CoV-2, is where the repertoires were released.

Participants in the prospective study were aged roughly 18 to 100 years, lived in 24 United States geographic areas, and enrolled through a virtual design. In the prospective study, cohorts were assigned on the basis of participant-reported clinical history obtained from a screening survey and a study questionnaire. ImmuneRACE Cohort 3 recovered participants were defined by two consecutive negative NP/OP PCR tests, healthcare professional clearance, or symptom resolution. Each participant in the prospective study had whole blood, serum and a nasopharyngeal or oropharyngeal swab collected by mobile phlebotomists. Prospective study participants could optionally give additional blood draws and questionnaires over an approximately 2-month period. Before DNA extraction, blood samples from the prospective study were shipped at room temperature or frozen. The germline V gene (reference sequence) supplies CDR1 LNHDA and CDR2 SQIVND. Inclusive of the bounding cysteine and phenylalanine, the CDR3 is 16 residues long. Left in the record is the CDR3 DNA by itself, 48 bases read in frame from the first base. After removal of 3 bases from V and 7 bases from J, the junction retains 13 bases not matched to a gene.

Broad study findings and their caveats: The amount of clinical and demographic metadata varied by source and participant and was provided uncurated.

The sequence joins TRBV19 to TRBJ2-5; 8 bases in the junction line up with TRBD1. The sequence derives from a man in his 60s who had recovered from COVID-19. Material: PBMCs or T cells enriched from blood (not recorded which). The nucleotide sequence is given as TGTGCCAGTAGTATCGGGACAGGTCCAAGAGAAGGGACCCAGTACTTC. The translation is CASSIGTGPREGTQYF.